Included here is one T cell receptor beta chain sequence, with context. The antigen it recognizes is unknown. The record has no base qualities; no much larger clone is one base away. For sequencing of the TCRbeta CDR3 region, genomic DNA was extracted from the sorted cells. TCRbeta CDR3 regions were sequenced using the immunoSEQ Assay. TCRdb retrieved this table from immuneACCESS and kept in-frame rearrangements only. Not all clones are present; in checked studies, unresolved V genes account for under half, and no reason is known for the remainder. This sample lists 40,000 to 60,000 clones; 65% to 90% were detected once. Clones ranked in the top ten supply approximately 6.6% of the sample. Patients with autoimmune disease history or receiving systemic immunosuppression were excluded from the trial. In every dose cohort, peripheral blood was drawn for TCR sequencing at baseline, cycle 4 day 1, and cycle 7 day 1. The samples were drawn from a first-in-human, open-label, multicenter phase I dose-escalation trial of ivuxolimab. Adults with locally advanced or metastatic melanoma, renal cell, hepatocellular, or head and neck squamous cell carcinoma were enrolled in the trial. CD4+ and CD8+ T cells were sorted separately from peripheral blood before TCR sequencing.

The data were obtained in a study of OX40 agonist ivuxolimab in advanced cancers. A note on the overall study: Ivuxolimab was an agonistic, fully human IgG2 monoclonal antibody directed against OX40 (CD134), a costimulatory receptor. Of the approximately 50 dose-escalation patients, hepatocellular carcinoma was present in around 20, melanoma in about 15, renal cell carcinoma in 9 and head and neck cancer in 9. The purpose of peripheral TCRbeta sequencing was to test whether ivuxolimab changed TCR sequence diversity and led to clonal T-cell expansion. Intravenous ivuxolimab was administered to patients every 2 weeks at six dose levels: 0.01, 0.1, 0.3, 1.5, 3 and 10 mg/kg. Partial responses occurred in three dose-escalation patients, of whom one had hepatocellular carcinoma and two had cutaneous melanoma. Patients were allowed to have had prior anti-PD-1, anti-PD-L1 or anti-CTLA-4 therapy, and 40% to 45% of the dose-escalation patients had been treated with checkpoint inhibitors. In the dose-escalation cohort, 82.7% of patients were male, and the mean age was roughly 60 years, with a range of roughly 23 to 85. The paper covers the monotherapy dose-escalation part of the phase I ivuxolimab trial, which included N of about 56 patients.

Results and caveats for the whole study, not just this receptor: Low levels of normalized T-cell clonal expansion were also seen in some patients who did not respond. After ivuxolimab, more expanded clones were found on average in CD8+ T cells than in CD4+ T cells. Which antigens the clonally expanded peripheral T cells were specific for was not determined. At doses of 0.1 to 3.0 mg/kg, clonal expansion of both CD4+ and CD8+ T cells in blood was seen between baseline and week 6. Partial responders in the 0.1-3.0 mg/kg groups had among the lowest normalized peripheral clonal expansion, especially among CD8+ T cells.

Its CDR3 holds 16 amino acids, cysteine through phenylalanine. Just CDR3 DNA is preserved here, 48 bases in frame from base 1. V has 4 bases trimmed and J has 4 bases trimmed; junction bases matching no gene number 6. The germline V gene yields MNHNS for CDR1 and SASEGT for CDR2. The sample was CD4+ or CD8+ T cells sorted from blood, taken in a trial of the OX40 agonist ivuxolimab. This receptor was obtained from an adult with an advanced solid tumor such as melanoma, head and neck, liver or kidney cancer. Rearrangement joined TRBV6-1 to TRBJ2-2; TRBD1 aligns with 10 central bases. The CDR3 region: CASSGQGALGTGELFF. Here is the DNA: TGTGCCAGCAGTGGACAGGGGGCACTGGGCACCGGGGAGCTGTTTTTT.